The T cell receptor beta chain under discussion was sequenced for a study of T cells after yellow fever vaccination. This clonotype was counted many times. Its antigen is not known. The CDR3 has 13 amino acids. Germline CDR1 SQVTM, CDR2 ANQGSEA. V lost 4 bases and J lost 3, with 13 bases in between. 5'RACE template switching produced TCR cDNA carrying a universal primer site and UMIs. TCRdb used MiXCR to reprocess the 5' RACE reads, holding one entry per CDR3 protein. The sample has 500,000 to 650,000 distinct CDR3 sequences; less than 20% are singletons. Findings of the study overall: The booster response re-showed most primary clones: about 96% CD4, more than 80% CD8. Though weaker, the secondary response peaked faster, on day 5 versus 15. The bulk population could contribute abundant contaminating clonotypes to FACS-sorted repertoires.

The sequence came from a young man who received the YFV17D yellow fever vaccine. The chain joins TRBV29-1 to TRBJ2-7; weak D call: TRBD1 (5 bases). This specimen consisted of PBMCs, obtained roughly 5 days after the first yellow fever vaccination. CDR3 region: CSVAPGINYEQYF. Written as DNA, the CDR3 is TGCAGCGTTGCGCCAGGGATCAACTACGAGCAGTACTTC.